The 31 T cell receptor beta chains below all came from one sample that was sequenced in a study of early T cells in non-severe SARS-CoV-2 infection. TCRdb itself ran the 5' RACE reads through MiXCR, one entry per CDR3 protein. The sample has 30,000 to 45,000 distinct CDR3 sequences, roughly 9.9% seen once. Sequencing was done on a sample of whole blood. The receptors derive from an adult who was a healthcare worker with PCR-confirmed SARS-CoV-2 infection or an uninfected control (not recorded which).

V is TRBV12-3 or TRBV12-4 and J is TRBJ2-2; D remains unclear. The CDR3 runs to 14 residues. V was clipped by 3 bases and J by 6 bases, with 11 bases between them. CDR3 coding DNA: TGTGCCAGCAGTTTCTTTCTGGGTCCCGGGGAGCTGTTTTTT. This encodes CASSFFLGPGELFF.

This clonotype was seen ten or more times. This chain joins TRBV7-2 and TRBJ2-7, with 14 nucleotides matching TRBD2. There are 16 residues in the CDR3. Germline values: CDR1 SGHTA, CDR2 FQGNSA. V lost 1 base and J lost 3; bases outside the gene matches: 2. CDR3 bases: TGTGCCAGCAGCTTAGGAGGGACTAGCGGGGGCTACGAGCAGTACTTC. This sequence encodes CASSLGGTSGGYEQYF.

The chain employs TRBV29-1 and TRBJ1-1; no clear D. V was shortened by 0 bases and J by 0 bases, with 5 bases between the two germline ends. Germline CDR1 SQVTM, CDR2 ANQGSEA. The CDR3 is 13 amino acids. CDR3 sequence (DNA): TGCAGCGTTGAAGACAGTCTGAACACTGAAGCTTTCTTT. As protein: CSVEDSLNTEAFF.

This clonotype was counted a few times. The chain couples TRBV28 to TRBJ2-1; 11 nucleotides match TRBD2. The ends lost 4 bases at V and 7 bases at J; junction bases unmatched: 6. Germline values: CDR1 MDHEN, CDR2 SYDVKM. CDR3 length: 15 amino acids. The CDR3 here is CASSSLAGGPNEQFF. The CDR3 nucleotides are TGTGCCAGCAGTTCATTAGCGGGGGGGCCGAATGAGCAGTTCTTC.

In its sample, this clonotype was seen many times. This chain links TRBV7-2 with TRBJ2-1; TRBD2 matches at 12 bases. The CDR3 has 18 residues. V gave up 4 bases and J gave up 7 bases; unmatched junction bases: 14. Germline lookup yields CDR1 SGHTA and CDR2 FQGNSA. This CDR3 reads CASSYRSSGGAVLNEQFF. CDR3 bases: TGTGCCAGCAGCTACAGGTCTAGCGGGGGGGCGGTGTTGAATGAGCAGTTCTTC.

V is TRBV5-1 and J is TRBJ1-1, with D unresolved. Trimming took off 4 bases at V and 3 bases at J, with 16 bases between the two ends. From germline, CDR1 is SGHRS and CDR2 YFSETQ. CDR3 length: 15 amino acids. The CDR3 DNA is TGCGCCAGCAGCCGACTTGATAACGGGGACACTGAAGCTTTCTTT. Its translation is CASSRLDNGDTEAFF.

This clonotype was counted a few times. The chain is built from TRBV20-1 and TRBJ2-3; the D gene is possibly TRBD2 (6 bases). Trimming took 0 bases from V and 3 from J, leaving 10 bases between them. The CDR3 length is 14 residues. Germline assignment: CDR1 DFQATT and CDR2 SNEGSKA (reference sequence). CDR3 in amino acids: CSARDWGVTDTQYF. CDR3 nucleotide sequence: TGCAGTGCTAGAGATTGGGGGGTTACAGATACGCAGTATTTT.

This chain joins TRBV18 and TRBJ1-4; D is perhaps TRBD1 (5 bases). The CDR3 runs to 14 residues. The V gene lost 3 bases and the J gene lost 7 bases, with 12 bases spanning the gap. The V gene's germline CDR1 is KGHSH and CDR2 LQKENI. The CDR3 DNA reads TGTGCCAGCTCACCCCTTCAGGGTGGTGAAAAACTGTTTTTT. Protein: CASSPLQGGEKLFF. Combining the CDR3 with reference TRBV18 and TRBJ1-4 gives the whole variable domain NAGVMQNPRHLVRRRGQEARLRCSPMKGHSHVYWYRQLPEEGLKFMVYLQKENIIDESGMPKERFSAEFPKEGPSILRIQQVVRGDSAAYFCASSPLQGGEKLFFGSGTQLSVL.

Many counts were recorded for this clonotype. This chain uses TRBV11-2 with TRBJ2-1; D remains unclear. This CDR3 has 16 amino acids. V lost 7 bases and J lost 4, with 20 bases in between. Germline assignment: CDR1 SGHAT and CDR2 FQNNGV. CDR3 coding DNA: TGTGCCAGCACCTCTCGGACGGCAGAAGAATACAATGAGCAGTTCTTC. Translation gives CASTSRTAEEYNEQFF.

This clonotype was counted a few times. The gene calls are TRBV12-3 or TRBV12-4 and TRBJ2-3, with D possibly matching TRBD2 (5 bases). The CDR3 runs 14 residues. V was clipped by 6 bases and J by 7 bases, with 17 bases between them. The CDR3 region is CASSSRASRYTQYF. For the CDR3, the DNA is TGTGCCAGCAGCTCGAGGGCAAGTAGGTATACGCAGTATTTT.

This sequence joins TRBV6-2 or TRBV6-3 and TRBJ2-1, with 10 bases lining up with TRBD2. This CDR3 has 15 residues. Germline V lookup: CDR1 MNHEY, CDR2 SVGEGT. Trimming cost V 4 bases and J 7 bases; bases outside gene matches: 7. The CDR3 sequence: CASSSSGGARNEQFF. DNA for the CDR3: TGTGCCAGCAGTTCAAGCGGGGGGGCCCGAAATGAGCAGTTCTTC.

This clonotype was seen at least ten times. A junction boundary mismatches the germline segment, possibly from a read error. V and J are TRBV5-8 and TRBJ2-3, with D perhaps matching TRBD1 (5 bases). CDR1 is SGHTS, CDR2 YDEGEE, per germline. There are 15 residues in the CDR3. CDR3 in amino acids: CASSYRLTDTHTQYF. In DNA form, the CDR3 reads TGTGCCAGCAGCTACAGGCTGACGGACACACATACGCAGTATTTT. The full variable domain, its missing parts supplied by reference TRBV5-8 and TRBJ2-3, is EAGVTQSPTHLIKTRGQQATLRCSPISGHTSVYWYQQALGLGLQFLLWYDEGEERNRGNFPPRFSGRQFPNYSSELNVNALELEDSALYLCASSYRLTDTHTQYFGPGTRLTVL.

The gene calls are TRBV9 and TRBJ1-1; 7 bases agree with TRBD1. With 2 bases clipped from V and 3 bases from J, the junction kept 4 bases outside the gene matches. Germline CDR1 SGDLS, CDR2 YYNGEE. This CDR3 contains 14 residues. CDR3 DNA sequence: TGTGCCAGCAGCGTCGGACAGGCATACACTGAAGCTTTCTTT. Translation gives CASSVGQAYTEAFF.

The chain has TRBV3-1 and TRBJ1-2; D possibly corresponds to TRBD1 (5 bases). Trimming took 1 base from V and 3 from J, leaving 21 bases between them. From germline, CDR1 is LGHDT and CDR2 YNNKEL (reference sequence). The CDR3 sequence is 18 residues long. The CDR3 DNA reads as TGTGCCAGCAGCCAAGTCGGCGAGTTCGGGGGTGCGTACTATGGCTACACCTTC. Protein product: CASSQVGEFGGAYYGYTF.

This clonotype appeared many times. J is TRBJ1-1 and V is TRBV6-5; D ambiguous. The CDR3 is made up of 13 amino acids. Per the germline V gene, CDR1 is MNHEY and CDR2 is SVGAGI. V was trimmed by 8 bases and J by 2 bases, leaving 12 bases between them. This CDR3 reads CASRRLINTEAFF. CDR3 bases: TGTGCCAGCCGACGGTTAATCAACACTGAAGCTTTCTTT.

This clonotype has ten or more counts. This rearrangement joins TRBV5-1 to TRBJ2-2; 8 bases line up with TRBD2. CDR3 length equals 17 residues. Trimming removed 7 bases from V and 6 bases from J; junction bases left unmatched: 17. The germline V gene encodes CDR1 SGHRS and CDR2 YFSETQ. This CDR3 reads CASSHRGSGGNAGELFF. The CDR3 DNA reads as TGCGCCAGCTCCCACCGGGGCAGCGGGGGTAATGCCGGGGAGCTGTTTTTT.

The sample holds many counts of this clonotype. The chain couples TRBV7-9 to TRBJ1-5; D not certain. Looked up from germline, CDR1 is SEHNR and CDR2 is FQNEAQ (reference sequence). V lost 1 base to trimming and J lost 7 bases, with 5 bases between them. The CDR3 has 12 amino acids. Written as DNA, the CDR3 is TGTGCCAGCAGCTTAGAGGACCAGCCCCAGCATTTT. It translates to CASSLEDQPQHF.

This clonotype was detected many times. The chain is built from TRBV7-2 and TRBJ2-5; maybe TRBD1 (5 bases). Germline V lookup: CDR1 SGHTA, CDR2 FQGNSA. The CDR3 is 14 amino acids. The V end lost 1 base, the J end lost 1 base, and 7 bases lay between the germline ends. CDR3 sequence: CASSLGTFQETQYF. The CDR3 DNA reads TGTGCCAGCAGCTTAGGGACATTCCAAGAGACCCAGTACTTC. Together with reference TRBV7-2 and TRBJ2-5, the CDR3 gives the full variable domain: GAGVSQSPSNKVTEKGKDVELRCDPISGHTALYWYRQSLGQGLEFLIYFQGNSAPDKSGLPSDRFSAERTGGSVSTLTIQRTQQEDSAVYLCASSLGTFQETQYFGPGTRLLVL.

This chain links TRBV7-9 with TRBJ2-5; perhaps TRBD1 as D (6 bases). CDR1 is SEHNR, CDR2 FQNEAQ, per germline (reference sequence). Trimming removed 9 bases from V and 4 bases from J, with 21 bases in between. This CDR3 is built from 15 residues. CDR3 sequence: CASERTVRGRETQYF. CDR3 nucleotide sequence: TGTGCCAGTGAACGGACAGTCCGGGGTAGAGAGACCCAGTACTTC.

At least ten counts were recorded for this clonotype. J is TRBJ2-2 and V is TRBV7-2; weak D call: TRBD2 (5 bases). With 1 base removed from V and 0 bases from J, the gap between germline ends came to 9 bases. This CDR3 is 16 amino acids long. Germline CDR1 SGHTA, CDR2 FQGNSA. The chain's CDR3 is CASSLGLAANTGELFF. DNA of the CDR3: TGTGCCAGCAGCTTAGGGCTAGCCGCGAACACCGGGGAGCTGTTTTTT.

This clonotype was seen only once. This clone may be a read error of a much larger clone one base away. The chain is built from TRBV11-2 and TRBJ2-7, with D hard to call. CDR3 length: 12 amino acids. The ends were cut back, 1 base at V and 2 bases at J, with 3 bases in the middle. The germline V gene has CDR1 SGHAT and CDR2 FQNNGV. CDR3 region: CASSLGAYEQYF. The CDR3 bases are TGTGCCAGCAGCTTAGGGGCCTACGAGCAGTACTTC.

The V gene is TRBV28, the J gene TRBJ2-7; TRBD1 aligns across 7 bases. V lost 4 bases to trimming and J lost 2 bases; unmatched junction nucleotides: 8. The CDR3 runs to 15 residues. Germline-derived CDR1 and CDR2 are MDHEN and SYDVKM. The CDR3 reads CASSSGTVPPYEQYF. In DNA, the CDR3 is TGTGCCAGCAGTTCGGGGACAGTCCCCCCCTACGAGCAGTACTTC.

The DNA for the CDR3 is TGCAGCGTTTACCCGGGACAGTTGAACACTGAAGCTTTCTTT. This encodes CSVYPGQLNTEAFF. The chain combines TRBV29-1 with TRBJ1-1, with TRBD1 matching 7 bases. The germline CDR1 and CDR2 sequences are SQVTM and ANQGSEA. The CDR3 contains 14 residues. With 5 bases clipped from V and 0 bases from J, the junction kept 6 bases outside the gene matches. Full variable domain (outside the CDR3, taken from reference TRBV29-1 and TRBJ1-1): SAVISQKPSRDICQRGTSLTIQCQVDSQVTMMFWYRQQPGQSLTLIATANQGSEATYESGFVIDKFPISRPNLTFSTLTVSNMSPEDSSIYLCSVYPGQLNTEAFFGQGTRLTVV.

This clonotype was observed at least ten times. The chain combines TRBV2 with TRBJ2-6; D is perhaps TRBD2 (5 bases). The CDR3 runs to 14 residues. CDR1 is SNHLY, CDR2 FYNNEI, per germline. Trimming stripped 10 bases from V and 0 bases from J, with 10 bases between. This CDR3 is CATKEDSGANVLTF. In DNA, the CDR3 is TGTGCCACCAAGGAGGACTCTGGGGCCAACGTCCTGACTTTC.

There are a few counts of this clonotype. CDR3 sequence reads: CASSSSGGVGELFF. In DNA, the CDR3 is TGTGCCAGCAGCTCCAGCGGGGGGGTCGGGGAGCTGTTTTTT. The rearrangement joins TRBV12-3 or TRBV12-4 to TRBJ2-2; 10 nucleotides align to TRBD2. The CDR3 loop spans 14 amino acids. After removal of 6 bases from V and 7 bases from J, the junction contained 5 bases not matched to a gene.

In its sample, this clonotype was seen many times. The chain employs TRBV7-2 and TRBJ2-3; D unresolved. Trimming cost V 2 bases and J 0 bases, with 9 bases left between them. The V gene's germline CDR1 is SGHTA and CDR2 FQGNSA. This CDR3 region has 15 residues. Here the CDR3 reads CASSLNPVSTDTQYF. CDR3 nucleotide sequence: TGTGCCAGCAGCTTAAATCCCGTGAGCACAGATACGCAGTATTTT. Filled out from reference TRBV7-2 and TRBJ2-3, the complete variable domain reads GAGVSQSPSNKVTEKGKDVELRCDPISGHTALYWYRQSLGQGLEFLIYFQGNSAPDKSGLPSDRFSAERTGGSVSTLTIQRTQQEDSAVYLCASSLNPVSTDTQYFGPGTRLTVL.

This clonotype occurred many times. The chain couples TRBV19 to TRBJ1-5, with 9 bases that match TRBD1. The CDR3 covers 14 residues. Unmatched junction bases numbered 6, after V lost 7 bases and J lost 5 bases. Germline V lookup: CDR1 LNHDA, CDR2 SQIVND (reference sequence). The CDR3 reads CASKGTGSHQPQHF. The CDR3 nucleotides read TGTGCCAGTAAAGGGACAGGGTCCCATCAGCCCCAGCATTTT.

This clonotype was counted ten times or more. The junction does not match germline at one end; this may be a read error. This chain uses TRBV6-1 with TRBJ1-3; D uncertain. Germline CDR1 and CDR2: MNHNS and SASEGT. This CDR3 spans 11 amino acids. CDR3 protein: CASSEGAVRNF. The DNA for the CDR3 is TGTGCCAGCAGTGAAGGGGCAGTACGAAATTTT.

V gene TRBV4-3 combines with J gene TRBJ2-3, with D possibly TRBD1 on 7 matching bases. Trimming took off 4 bases at V and 5 bases at J, with 16 bases between the two ends. This CDR3 comprises 15 residues. The V gene's germline CDR1 is LGHNA and CDR2 YSLEER. The CDR3 spells CASSLRTGGGDTQYF. For the CDR3, the DNA is TGCGCCAGCAGCCTAAGGACAGGAGGGGGAGATACGCAGTATTTT.

This clonotype was counted ten times or more. The chain has TRBV15 and TRBJ2-1; D uncertain. Germline assignment: CDR1 LNHNV and CDR2 YYDKDF (reference sequence). V gave up 1 base and J gave up 8 bases, with 15 bases separating them. CDR3 length: 15 residues. The CDR3 DNA reads as TGTGCCACCAGCAGAGTACCAAGGTCATTCTATGAGCAGTTCTTC. Its protein product is CATSRVPRSFYEQFF.

This clonotype was counted at least ten times. The chain employs TRBV20-1 and TRBJ1-6; 8 positions agree with TRBD1. This CDR3 region has 13 residues. The V and J ends lost 5 bases and 9 bases, in that order; junction bases with no gene match: 6. Germline CDR1 reads DFQATT; CDR2 reads SNEGSKA (reference sequence). This CDR3 is CSAQDREVSPLHF. The CDR3 nucleotides read TGCAGTGCTCAGGACAGGGAGGTTTCACCCCTCCACTTT.